This T cell receptor beta chain was observed in a study of somatic mutations in cytotoxic T cells in rheumatoid arthritis. This table comes from immunoSEQ multiplex PCR, and its TCRdb copy is limited to in-frame clones, with some not included. The data show under 35,000 clones, around 84% seen once. This CDR3 contains 15 residues. Germline CDR1 SGHTA, CDR2 FQGNSA. V lost 7 bases and J lost 3; bases outside the gene matches: 8. The investigators isolated CD4+ and CD8+ cells by positive magnetic bead selection and checked their purity by flow cytometry. Study-wide findings and caveats: Healthy controls did not share the age-linked increase in CD8+ clonality seen in rheumatoid arthritis patients. In rheumatoid arthritis patients, the slight underrepresentation of TRBV07 was not adjusted for multiple comparisons. Nobody knew which antigens the expanded CD8+ clones targeted.

With regard to this clone: Its antigen is currently unknown.

The TCR was taken from an adult with rheumatoid arthritis. The chain carries TRBV7-2 and TRBJ2-1; 8 bases are shared with TRBD2. The specimen sequenced was CD8+ T cells sorted from blood. CDR3 sequence reads: CASTDPREVYNEQFF. The CDR3 region has the DNA TGTGCCAGCACCGACCCGCGGGAGGTCTACAATGAGCAGTTCTTC.